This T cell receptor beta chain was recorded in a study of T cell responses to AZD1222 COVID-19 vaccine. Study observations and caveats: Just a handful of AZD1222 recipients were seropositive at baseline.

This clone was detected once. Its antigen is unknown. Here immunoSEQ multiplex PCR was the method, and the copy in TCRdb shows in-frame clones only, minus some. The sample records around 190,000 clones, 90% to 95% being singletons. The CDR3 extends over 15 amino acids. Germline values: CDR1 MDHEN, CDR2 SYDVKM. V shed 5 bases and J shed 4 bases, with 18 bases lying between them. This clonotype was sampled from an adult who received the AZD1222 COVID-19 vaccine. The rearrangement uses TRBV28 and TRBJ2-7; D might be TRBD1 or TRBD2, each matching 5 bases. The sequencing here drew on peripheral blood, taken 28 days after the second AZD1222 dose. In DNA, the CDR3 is TGTGCCAGCAGTCATAGGGACGGATTCTTTTACGAGCAGTACTTC. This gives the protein CASSHRDGFFYEQYF.